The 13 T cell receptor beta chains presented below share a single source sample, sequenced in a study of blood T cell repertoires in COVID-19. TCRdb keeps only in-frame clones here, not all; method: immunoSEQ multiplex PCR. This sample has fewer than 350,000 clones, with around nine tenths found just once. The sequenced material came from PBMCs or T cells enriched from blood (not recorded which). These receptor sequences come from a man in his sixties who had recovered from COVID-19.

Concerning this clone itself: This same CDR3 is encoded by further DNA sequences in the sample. The CDR3 loop reads CASSPSGREYEQYF. CDR3 DNA: TGTGCCAGCTCACCTAGCGGAAGAGAGTATGAGCAGTACTTC. The V gene is TRBV18, the J gene TRBJ2-7; tentative D call: TRBD2 (6 bases). V lost 3 bases and J lost 7, with 16 bases in between. This CDR3 is 14 amino acids long. Germline CDR1 KGHSH, CDR2 LQKENI.

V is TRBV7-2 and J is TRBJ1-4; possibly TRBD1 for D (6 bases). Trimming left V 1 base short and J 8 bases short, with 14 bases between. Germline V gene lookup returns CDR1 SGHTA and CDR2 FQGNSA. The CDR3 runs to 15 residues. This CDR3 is CASSLVGGGREKLFF. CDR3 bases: TGTGCCAGCAGCTTAGTTGGGGGCGGAAGAGAAAAACTGTTTTTT.

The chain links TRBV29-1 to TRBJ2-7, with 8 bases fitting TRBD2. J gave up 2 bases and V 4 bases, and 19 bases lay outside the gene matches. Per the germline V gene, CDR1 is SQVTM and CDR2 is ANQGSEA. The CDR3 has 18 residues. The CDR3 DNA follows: TGCAGCGTTGGGGGCCGAGTTAGCGGGACCCTAGGAACCTACGAGCAGTACTTC. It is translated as CSVGGRVSGTLGTYEQYF.

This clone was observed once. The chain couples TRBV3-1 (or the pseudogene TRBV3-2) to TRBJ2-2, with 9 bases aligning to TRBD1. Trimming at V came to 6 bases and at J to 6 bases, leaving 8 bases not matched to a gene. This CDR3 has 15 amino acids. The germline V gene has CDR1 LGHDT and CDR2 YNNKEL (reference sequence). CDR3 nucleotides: TGTGCCAGCAGGAAAGGGAGACAGGGGGCCGGGGAGCTGTTTTTT. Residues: CASRKGRQGAGELFF.

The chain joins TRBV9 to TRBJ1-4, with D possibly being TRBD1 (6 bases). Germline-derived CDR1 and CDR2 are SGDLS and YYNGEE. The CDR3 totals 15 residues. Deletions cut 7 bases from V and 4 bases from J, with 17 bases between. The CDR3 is CASGRSQGLNEKLFF. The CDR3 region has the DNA TGTGCCAGCGGTAGATCCCAGGGGCTTAATGAAAAACTGTTTTTT.

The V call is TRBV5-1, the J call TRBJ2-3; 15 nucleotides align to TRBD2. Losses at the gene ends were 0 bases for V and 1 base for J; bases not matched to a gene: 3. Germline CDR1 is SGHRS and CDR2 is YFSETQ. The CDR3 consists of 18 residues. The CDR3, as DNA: TGCGCCAGCAGCTTGGGGGGACTAGCGGGAGGACGCACAGATACGCAGTATTTT. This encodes CASSLGGLAGGRTDTQYF.

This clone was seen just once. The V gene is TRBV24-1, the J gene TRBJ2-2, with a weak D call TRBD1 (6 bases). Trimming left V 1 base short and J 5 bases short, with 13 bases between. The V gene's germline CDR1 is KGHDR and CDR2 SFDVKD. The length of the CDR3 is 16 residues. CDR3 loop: CATSDFAGAGTGELFF. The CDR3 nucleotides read TGTGCCACCAGTGATTTCGCAGGGGCAGGGACCGGGGAGCTGTTTTTT.

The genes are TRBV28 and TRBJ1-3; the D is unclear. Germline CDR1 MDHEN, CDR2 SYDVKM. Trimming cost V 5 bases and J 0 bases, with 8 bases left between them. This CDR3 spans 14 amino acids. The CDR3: CASSPGSSGNTIYF. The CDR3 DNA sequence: TGTGCCAGCAGTCCCGGGTCCTCTGGAAACACCATATATTTT. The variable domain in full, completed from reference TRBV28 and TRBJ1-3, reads DVKVTQSSRYLVKRTGEKVFLECVQDMDHENMFWYRQDPGLGLRLIYFSYDVKMKEKGDIPEGYSVSREKKERFSLILESASTNQTSMYLCASSPGSSGNTIYFGEGSWLTVV.

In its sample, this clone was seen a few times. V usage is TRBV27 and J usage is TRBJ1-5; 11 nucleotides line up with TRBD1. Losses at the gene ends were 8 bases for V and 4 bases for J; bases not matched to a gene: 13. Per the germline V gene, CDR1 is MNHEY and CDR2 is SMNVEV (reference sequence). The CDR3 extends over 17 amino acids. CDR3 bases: TGTGCCAGCGGGGAATCCGGGACAGGGGGGCGGAATCAGCCCCAGCATTTT. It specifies CASGESGTGGRNQPQHF.

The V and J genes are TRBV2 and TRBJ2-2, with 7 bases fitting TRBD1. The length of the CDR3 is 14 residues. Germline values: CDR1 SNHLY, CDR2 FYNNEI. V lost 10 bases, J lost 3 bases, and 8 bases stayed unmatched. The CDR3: CATRQGTYTGELFF. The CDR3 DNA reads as TGTGCCACCAGACAGGGAACGTACACCGGGGAGCTGTTTTTT.

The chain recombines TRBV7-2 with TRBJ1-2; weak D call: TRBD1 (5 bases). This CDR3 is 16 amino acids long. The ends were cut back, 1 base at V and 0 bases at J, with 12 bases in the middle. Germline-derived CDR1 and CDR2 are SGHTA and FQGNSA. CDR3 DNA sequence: TGTGCCAGCAGCTTAGGATTCACAGGCCCTAACTATGGCTACACCTTC. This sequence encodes CASSLGFTGPNYGYTF.

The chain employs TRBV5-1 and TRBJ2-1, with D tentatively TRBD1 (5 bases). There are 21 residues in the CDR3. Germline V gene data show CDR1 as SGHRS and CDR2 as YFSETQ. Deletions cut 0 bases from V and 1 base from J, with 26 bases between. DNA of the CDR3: TGCGCCAGCAGCTTGGGGTTCTCGGTAGGCTCATGGCGACAGTCCTACAATGAGCAGTTCTTC. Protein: CASSLGFSVGSWRQSYNEQFF.

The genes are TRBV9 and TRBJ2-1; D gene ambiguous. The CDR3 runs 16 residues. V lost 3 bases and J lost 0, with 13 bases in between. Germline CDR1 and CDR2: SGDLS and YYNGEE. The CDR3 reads CASSGYLGGSYNEQFF. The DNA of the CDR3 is TGTGCCAGCAGCGGCTACCTAGGCGGCTCCTACAATGAGCAGTTCTTC. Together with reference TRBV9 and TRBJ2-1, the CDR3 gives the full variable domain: DSGVTQTPKHLITATGQRVTLRCSPRSGDLSVYWYQQSLDQGLQFLIQYYNGEERAKGNILERFSAQQFPDLHSELNLSSLELGDSALYFCASSGYLGGSYNEQFFGPGTRLTVL.